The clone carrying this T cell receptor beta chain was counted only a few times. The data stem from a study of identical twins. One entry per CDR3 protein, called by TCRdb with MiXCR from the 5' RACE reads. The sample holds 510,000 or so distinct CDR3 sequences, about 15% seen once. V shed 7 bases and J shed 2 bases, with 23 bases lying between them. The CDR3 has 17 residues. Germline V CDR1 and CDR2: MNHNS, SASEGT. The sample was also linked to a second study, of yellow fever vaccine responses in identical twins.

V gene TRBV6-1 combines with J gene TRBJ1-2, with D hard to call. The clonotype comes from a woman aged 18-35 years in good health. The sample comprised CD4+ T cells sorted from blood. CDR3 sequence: CASIFLFFGLINYGYTF. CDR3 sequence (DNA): TGTGCCAGCATCTTCCTGTTCTTTGGTCTAATCAACTATGGCTACACCTTC.